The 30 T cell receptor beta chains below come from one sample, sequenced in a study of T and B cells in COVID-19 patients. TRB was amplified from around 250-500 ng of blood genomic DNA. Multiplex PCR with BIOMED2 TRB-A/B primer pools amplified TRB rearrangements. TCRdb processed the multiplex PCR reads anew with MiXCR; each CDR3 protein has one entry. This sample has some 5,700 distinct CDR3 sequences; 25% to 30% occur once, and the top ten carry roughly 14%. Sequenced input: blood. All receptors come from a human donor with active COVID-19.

The CDR3 here is CVSSQEKREGDEQYF. In DNA, the CDR3 is TGTGTTAGCAGCCAAGAGAAGCGGGAGGGAGACGAGCAGTACTTC. The chain employs TRBV4-2 and TRBJ2-7; 10 nucleotides match TRBD2. Germline V lookup: CDR1 LGHNA, CDR2 YNFKEQ. The CDR3 extends over 15 amino acids.

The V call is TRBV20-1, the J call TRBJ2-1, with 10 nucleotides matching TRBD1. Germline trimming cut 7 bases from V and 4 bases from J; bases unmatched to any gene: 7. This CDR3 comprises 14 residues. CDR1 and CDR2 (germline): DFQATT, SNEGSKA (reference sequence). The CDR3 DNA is TGCAGTGGGACCGGGACAGGGGTTTACAATGAGCAGTTCTTC. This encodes CSGTGTGVYNEQFF.

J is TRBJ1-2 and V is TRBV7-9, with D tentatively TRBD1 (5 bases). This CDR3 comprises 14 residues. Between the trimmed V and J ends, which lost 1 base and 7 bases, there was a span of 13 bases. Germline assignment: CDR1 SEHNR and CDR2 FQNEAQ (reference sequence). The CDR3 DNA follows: TGTGCCAGCAGCTTAGGGGTAGGGGACCGTGGCTACACCTTC. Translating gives CASSLGVGDRGYTF.

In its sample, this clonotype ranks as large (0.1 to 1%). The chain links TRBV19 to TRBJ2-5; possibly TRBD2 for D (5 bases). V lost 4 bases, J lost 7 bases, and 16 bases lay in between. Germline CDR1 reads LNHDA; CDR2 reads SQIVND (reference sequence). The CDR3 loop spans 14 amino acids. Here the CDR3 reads CASSTAGLEGTQYF. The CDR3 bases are TGTGCCAGTAGTACCGCCGGGCTTGAGGGGACCCAGTACTTC. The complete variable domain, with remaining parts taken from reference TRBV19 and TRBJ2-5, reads DGGITQSPKYLFRKEGQNVTLSCEQNLNHDAMYWYRQDPGQGLRLIYYSQIVNDFQKGDIAEGYSVSREKKESFPLTVTSAQKNPTAFYLCASSTAGLEGTQYFGPGTRLLVL.

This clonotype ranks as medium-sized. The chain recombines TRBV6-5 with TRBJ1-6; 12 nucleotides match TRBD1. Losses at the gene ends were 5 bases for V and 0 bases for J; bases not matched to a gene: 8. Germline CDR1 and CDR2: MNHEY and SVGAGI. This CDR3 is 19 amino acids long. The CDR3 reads CASSLGTGGLGSYNSPLHF. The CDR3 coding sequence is TGTGCCAGCAGTCTCGGGACAGGGGGCTTGGGCTCCTATAATTCACCCCTCCACTTT.

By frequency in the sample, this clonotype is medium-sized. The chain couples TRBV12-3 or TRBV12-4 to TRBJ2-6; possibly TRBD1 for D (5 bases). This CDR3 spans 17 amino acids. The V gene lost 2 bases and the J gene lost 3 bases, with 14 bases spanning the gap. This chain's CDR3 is CASSLRRQGNGANVLTF. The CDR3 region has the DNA TGTGCCAGCAGTTTAAGGCGGCAGGGTAATGGGGCCAACGTCCTGACTTTC.

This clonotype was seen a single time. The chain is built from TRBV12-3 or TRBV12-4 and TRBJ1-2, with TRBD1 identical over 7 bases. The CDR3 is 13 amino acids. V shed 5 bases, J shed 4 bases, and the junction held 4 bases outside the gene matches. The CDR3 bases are TGTGCCAGCAGTGGGACAGCTTCCTATGGCTACACCTTC. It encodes CASSGTASYGYTF.

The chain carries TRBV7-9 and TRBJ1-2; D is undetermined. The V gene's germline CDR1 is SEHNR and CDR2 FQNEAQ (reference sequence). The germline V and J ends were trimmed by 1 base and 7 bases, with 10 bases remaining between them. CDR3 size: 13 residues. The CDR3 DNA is TGTGCCAGCAGCTTAGAGGGTGCTGGTGGCTACACCTTC. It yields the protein CASSLEGAGGYTF.

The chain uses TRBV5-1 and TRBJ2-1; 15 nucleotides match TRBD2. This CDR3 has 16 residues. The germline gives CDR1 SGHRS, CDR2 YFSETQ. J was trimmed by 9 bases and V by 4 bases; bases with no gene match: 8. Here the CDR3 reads CASSLQGTSGRSEQFF. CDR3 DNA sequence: TGCGCCAGCAGCCTTCAGGGGACTAGCGGGAGGAGTGAGCAGTTCTTC.

This CDR3 is CSAKSLAGVFNEQFF. The CDR3 nucleotides are TGCAGTGCTAAGAGTCTAGCGGGAGTCTTCAATGAGCAGTTCTTC. J is TRBJ2-1 and V is TRBV20-1; 10 bases fit TRBD2. From germline, CDR1 is DFQATT and CDR2 SNEGSKA (reference sequence). This CDR3 is 15 amino acids long. J gave up 6 bases and V 4 bases, and 9 bases lay outside the gene matches.

This CDR3 is CASSLNPGAYEQYF. Here the CDR3 DNA reads TGTGCCAGCAGCTTAAACCCAGGGGCCTACGAGCAGTACTTC. The chain employs TRBV7-2 and TRBJ2-7; weak D call: TRBD1 (6 bases). The V gene lost 2 bases and the J gene lost 2 bases, with 10 bases spanning the gap. Germline assignment: CDR1 SGHTA and CDR2 FQGNSA. CDR3 length: 14 residues.

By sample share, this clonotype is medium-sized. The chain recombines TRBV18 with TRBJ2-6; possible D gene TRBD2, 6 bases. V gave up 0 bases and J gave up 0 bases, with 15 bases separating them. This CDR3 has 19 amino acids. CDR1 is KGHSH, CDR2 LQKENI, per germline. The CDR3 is CASSPPSGLRLSGANVLTF. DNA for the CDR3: TGTGCCAGCTCACCACCGTCGGGACTCCGCCTCTCTGGGGCCAACGTCCTGACTTTC.

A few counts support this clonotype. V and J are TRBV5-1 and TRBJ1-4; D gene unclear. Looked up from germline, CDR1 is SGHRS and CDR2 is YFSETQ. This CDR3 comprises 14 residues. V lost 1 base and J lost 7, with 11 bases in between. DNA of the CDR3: TGCGCCAGCAGCTTGTCAGGCTTTCGTGAAAAACTGTTTTTT. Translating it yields CASSLSGFREKLFF.

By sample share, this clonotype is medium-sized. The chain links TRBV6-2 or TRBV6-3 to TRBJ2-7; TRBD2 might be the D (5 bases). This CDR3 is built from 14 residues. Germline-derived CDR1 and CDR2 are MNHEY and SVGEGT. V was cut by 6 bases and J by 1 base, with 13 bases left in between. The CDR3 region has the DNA TGTGCCAGCAGGGACCTCGGGAAGTCCTACGAGCAGTACTTC. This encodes CASRDLGKSYEQYF.

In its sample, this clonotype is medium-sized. The CDR3 here is CASSYDVGGPYEQYF. Written as DNA, the CDR3 is TGTGCCAGCAGTTACGACGTGGGCGGTCCCTACGAGCAGTACTTC. V and J are TRBV6-6 and TRBJ2-7; no clear D gene. The CDR3 runs to 15 residues. CDR1 and CDR2 (germline): MNHNY, SVGAGI (reference sequence). The V end lost 2 bases, the J end lost 2 bases, and 13 bases lay between the germline ends.

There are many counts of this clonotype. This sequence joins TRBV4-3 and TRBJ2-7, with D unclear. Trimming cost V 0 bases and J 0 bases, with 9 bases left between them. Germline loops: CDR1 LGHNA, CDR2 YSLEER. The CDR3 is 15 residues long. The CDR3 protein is CASSQDASTSYEQYF. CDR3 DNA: TGCGCCAGCAGCCAAGATGCGAGCACCTCCTACGAGCAGTACTTC.

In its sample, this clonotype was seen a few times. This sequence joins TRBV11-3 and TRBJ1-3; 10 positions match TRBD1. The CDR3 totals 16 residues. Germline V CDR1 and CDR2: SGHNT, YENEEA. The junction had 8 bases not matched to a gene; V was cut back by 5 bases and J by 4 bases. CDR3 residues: CASSTGGQGSGNTIYF. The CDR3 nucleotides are TGTGCCAGCAGCACAGGGGGACAGGGGTCCGGAAACACCATATATTTT.

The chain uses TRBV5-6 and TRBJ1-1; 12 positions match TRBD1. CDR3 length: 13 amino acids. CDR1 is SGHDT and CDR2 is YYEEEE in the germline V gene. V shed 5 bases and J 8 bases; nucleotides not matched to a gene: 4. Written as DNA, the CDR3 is TGTGCCAGCAGGGGACAGGGGGCTAAAGAAGCTTTCTTT. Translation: CASRGQGAKEAFF.

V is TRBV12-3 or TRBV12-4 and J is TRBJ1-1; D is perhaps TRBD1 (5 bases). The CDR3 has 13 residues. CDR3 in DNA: TGTGCTAGTGGTTCTGACAGACACACTGAAGCTTTCTTT. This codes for CASGSDRHTEAFF.

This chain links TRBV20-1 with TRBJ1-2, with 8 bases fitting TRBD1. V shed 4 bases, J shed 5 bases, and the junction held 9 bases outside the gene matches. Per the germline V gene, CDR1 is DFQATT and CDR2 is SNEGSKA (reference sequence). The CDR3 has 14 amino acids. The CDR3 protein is CSAKQGGTVYGYTF. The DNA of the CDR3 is TGCAGTGCTAAACAGGGGGGAACAGTTTATGGCTACACCTTC.

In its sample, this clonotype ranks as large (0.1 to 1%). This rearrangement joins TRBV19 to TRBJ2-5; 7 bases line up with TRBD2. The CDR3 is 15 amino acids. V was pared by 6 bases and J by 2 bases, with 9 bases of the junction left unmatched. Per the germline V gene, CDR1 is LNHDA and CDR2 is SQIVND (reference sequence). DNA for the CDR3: TGTGCCAGTAGACGGACTAGTGTGTCTCAAGAGACCCAGTACTTC. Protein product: CASRRTSVSQETQYF.

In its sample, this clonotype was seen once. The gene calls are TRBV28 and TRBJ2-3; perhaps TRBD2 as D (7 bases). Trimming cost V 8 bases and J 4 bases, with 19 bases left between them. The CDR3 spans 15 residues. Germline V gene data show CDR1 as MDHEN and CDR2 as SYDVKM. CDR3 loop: CASSRGGRDPDTQYF. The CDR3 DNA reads TGTGCCAGCTCGAGGGGGGGGCGGGACCCAGATACGCAGTATTTT.

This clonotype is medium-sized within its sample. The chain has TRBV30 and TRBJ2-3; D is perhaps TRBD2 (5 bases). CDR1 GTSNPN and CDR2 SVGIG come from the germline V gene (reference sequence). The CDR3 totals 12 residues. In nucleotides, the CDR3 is TGTAAGGGAGAAAGGTTTCCAGATACGCAGTATTTT. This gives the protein CKGERFPDTQYF.

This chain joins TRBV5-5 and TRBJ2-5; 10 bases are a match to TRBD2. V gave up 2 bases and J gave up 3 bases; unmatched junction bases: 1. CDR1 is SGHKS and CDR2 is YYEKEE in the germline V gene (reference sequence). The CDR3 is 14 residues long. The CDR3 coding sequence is TGTGCCAGCAGCTTTGGACTAGCGGAAGAGACCCAGTACTTC. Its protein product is CASSFGLAEETQYF.

CDR3 DNA: TGTGCCAGCAGTTCCGCCGGGACTAGCTCCTACGAGCAGTACTTC. Translation gives CASSSAGTSSYEQYF. The genes are TRBV6-2 or TRBV6-3 and TRBJ2-7; 8 bases are a match to TRBD2. The germline V gene encodes CDR1 MNHEY and CDR2 SVGEGT. After removal of 4 bases from V and 0 bases from J, the junction contained 5 bases not matched to a gene. The CDR3 is 15 amino acids.

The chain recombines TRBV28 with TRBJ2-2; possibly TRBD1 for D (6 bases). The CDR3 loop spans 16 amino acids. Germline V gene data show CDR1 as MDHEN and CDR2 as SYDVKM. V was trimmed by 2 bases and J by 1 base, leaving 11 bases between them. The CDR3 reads CASSLDTGMNTGELFF. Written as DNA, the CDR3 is TGTGCCAGCAGTTTAGACACAGGGATGAACACCGGGGAGCTGTTTTTT.

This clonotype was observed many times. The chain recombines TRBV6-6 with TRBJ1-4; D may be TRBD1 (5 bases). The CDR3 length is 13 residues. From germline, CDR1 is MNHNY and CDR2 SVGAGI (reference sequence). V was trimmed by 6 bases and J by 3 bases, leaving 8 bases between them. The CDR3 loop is CASRRQSNEKLFF. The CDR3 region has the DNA TGTGCCAGCAGACGACAGTCTAATGAAAAACTGTTTTTT.

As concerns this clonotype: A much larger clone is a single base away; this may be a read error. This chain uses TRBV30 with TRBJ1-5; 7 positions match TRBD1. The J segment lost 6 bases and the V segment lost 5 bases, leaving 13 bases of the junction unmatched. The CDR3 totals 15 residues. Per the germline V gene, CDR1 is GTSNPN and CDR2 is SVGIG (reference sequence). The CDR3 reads CAWSTGIGGSQPQHF. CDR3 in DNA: TGTGCCTGGTCAACCGGGATAGGGGGCAGTCAGCCCCAGCATTTT.

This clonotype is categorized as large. In nucleotides, the CDR3 is TGTGCCACCTCACCGGGGCCGCTGAGGGAAAAACTGTTTTTT. This sequence encodes CATSPGPLREKLFF. The rearrangement joins TRBV19 to TRBJ1-4; TRBD1 is a possible D gene (5 bases). The ends were cut back, 10 bases at V and 8 bases at J, with 20 bases in the middle. The CDR3 is made up of 14 amino acids. The germline V gene encodes CDR1 LNHDA and CDR2 SQIVND (reference sequence).

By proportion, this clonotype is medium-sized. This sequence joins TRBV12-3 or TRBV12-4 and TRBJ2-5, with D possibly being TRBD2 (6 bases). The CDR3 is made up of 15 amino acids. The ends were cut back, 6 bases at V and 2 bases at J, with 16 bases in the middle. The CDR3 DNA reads TGTGCCAGCAGGGAATCGGGACTGCCTCAAGAGACCCAGTACTTC. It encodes CASRESGLPQETQYF.